This T cell receptor (beta chain) was captured by sequencing in a study of T cells in Graves' hyperthyroidism and ophthalmopathy. Study observations and caveats: In blood, most of the thyroid clonotypes expanded above 0.001 were also present.

Each ophthalmopathy patient scored at least 3 on the Clinical Activity Score and at least 4 on NOSPECS grade, with duration under 3 months. This clonotype was seen more than once but under ten times. Its antigen is as yet unknown. Trimming left V 2 bases short and J 2 bases short, with 7 bases between. The germline V gene encodes CDR1 MDHEN and CDR2 SYDVKM. This CDR3 contains 15 residues. Authors of the study amplified TCR beta CDR3 regions from RNA transcripts. The study used the HTBI primer set for a first-round RT-PCR of the TCR CDR3. TCRdb reprocessed the multiplex PCR reads via MiXCR and lists one record per CDR3 protein. This table holds about 610,000 distinct CDR3 sequences, approximately 16% found once.

The chain joins TRBV28 to TRBJ2-6, with unresolved D. The sample consisted of blood. The source is a woman between 40 and 55 years old with Graves' ophthalmopathy. The CDR3 coding sequence is TGTGCCAGCAGTTTACAAGGGCCTGGGGCCAACGTCCTGACTTTC. Translated: CASSLQGPGANVLTF. The full variable domain, its missing parts supplied by reference TRBV28 and TRBJ2-6, is DVKVTQSSRYLVKRTGEKVFLECVQDMDHENMFWYRQDPGLGLRLIYFSYDVKMKEKGDIPEGYSVSREKKERFSLILESASTNQTSMYLCASSLQGPGANVLTFGAGSRLTVL.